One and the same sample provided the 7 T cell receptor beta chains below, sequenced in a study of control samples from healthy donors and cancer patients. Produced via immunoSEQ multiplex PCR; TCRdb's table is partial and in-frame only. Of 95,000 to 150,000 clones listed, approximately 89% were seen once; the top ten hold over 2.5%. The specimen sequenced was blood. Receptor source: a man in his sixties in good health.

Here the CDR3 reads CASSLSLQGPVIDTQYF. The CDR3 DNA reads as TGTGCCAGCAGCCTGTCACTCCAGGGCCCCGTAATAGATACGCAGTATTTT. The V gene is TRBV5-5, the J gene TRBJ2-3; TRBD1 is a possible D gene (5 bases). This CDR3 has 17 residues. V lost 4 bases to trimming and J lost 5 bases, with 23 bases between them. Germline V gene sequence: CDR1 SGHKS, CDR2 YYEKEE (reference sequence).

V usage is TRBV12-3 or TRBV12-4 and J usage is TRBJ2-7; D may be TRBD2 (6 bases). Trimming took 0 bases from V and 6 from J, leaving 6 bases between them. The CDR3 spans 12 residues. The CDR3 loop is CASSLAGGEQYF. In DNA form, the CDR3 reads TGTGCCAGCAGTTTAGCGGGGGGCGAGCAGTACTTC.

The chain uses TRBV7-9 and TRBJ1-1; D not certain. The CDR3 has 12 residues. The germline CDR1 and CDR2 sequences are SEHNR and FQNEAQ (reference sequence). The V end was cut by 6 bases, the J end by 3 bases, with 8 bases between. The CDR3 reads CASRLSYTEAFF. DNA of the CDR3: TGTGCCAGCAGGCTATCGTACACTGAAGCTTTCTTT.

The chain couples TRBV5-6 to TRBJ2-1; 10 positions match TRBD2. This CDR3 spans 15 amino acids. Germline CDR1 reads SGHDT; CDR2 reads YYEEEE. V shed 2 bases, J shed 6 bases, and the junction held 5 bases outside the gene matches. CDR3 bases: TGTGCCAGCAGCTTCCTAGCGGGGGTGATCAATGAGCAGTTCTTC. This codes for CASSFLAGVINEQFF.

The rearrangement links TRBV7-2 to TRBJ1-5; 11 bases are shared with TRBD1. The trim removed 1 base at V and 7 bases at J, leaving 3 bases unmatched. This CDR3 comprises 15 residues. The germline V gene has CDR1 SGHTA and CDR2 FQGNSA. The CDR3 bases are TGTGCCAGCAGCTTAGGGACAGGGGGCTTGCAGCCCCAGCATTTT. Its translation is CASSLGTGGLQPQHF.

The rearrangement joins TRBV7-2 to TRBJ2-3, with D hard to call. The CDR3 length is 16 residues. Germline V lookup: CDR1 SGHTA, CDR2 FQGNSA. The germline V and J ends were trimmed by 1 base and 1 base, with 12 bases remaining between them. Written as DNA, the CDR3 is TGTGCCAGCAGCTTAGTCGCGCTACCCGGCACAGATACGCAGTATTTT. This encodes CASSLVALPGTDTQYF.

The chain couples TRBV19 to TRBJ1-2; a possible D gene is TRBD1 (5 bases). Deletions cut 5 bases from V and 7 bases from J, with 11 bases between. CDR1 and CDR2 from the germline V gene are LNHDA and SQIVND (reference sequence). The CDR3 consists of 12 residues. In DNA form, the CDR3 reads TGTGCCAGTAGTGGGGGGAGCGCTGGCTACACCTTC. Protein product: CASSGGSAGYTF.